This T cell receptor (beta chain) is drawn from a study of early T cells in non-severe SARS-CoV-2 infection. Individual cDNA molecules received unique molecular identifiers. One entry per CDR3 protein results from TCRdb running MiXCR on the 5' RACE reads. The table lists under 30,000 distinct CDR3 sequences, about 5.5% of them singletons. Germline V CDR1 and CDR2: SGHAT, FQNNGV. The CDR3 sequence is 17 residues long. After removal of 5 bases from V and 3 bases from J, the junction contained 10 bases not matched to a gene. Sequenced material: whole blood. V usage is TRBV11-2 and J usage is TRBJ2-3; 11 nucleotides match TRBD1. The clonotype originates from an adult who was a healthcare worker with PCR-confirmed SARS-CoV-2 infection or an uninfected control (not recorded which). The CDR3 nucleotides are TGTGCCAGCAGCACCCAGGGCGGGACAGGGGGTACAGATACGCAGTATTTT. This codes for CASSTQGGTGGTDTQYF.